The 20 T cell receptor beta chains in this list originate from one sample, sequenced in a study of monozygotic twins with inflammatory bowel disease. TCRdb re-analyzed the 5' RACE reads; it lists each CDR3 protein once, without DNA. The sample table sets out around 190,000 distinct CDR3 sequences. Source material: blood. These receptors were taken from a human donor with ulcerative colitis or Crohn's disease, or a healthy co-twin of an affected twin (not recorded which).

This chain joins TRBV20-1 and TRBJ2-1; checking the TCRdb D call of TRBD1 is not possible without DNA. The CDR3 has 16 residues. The V gene's germline CDR1 is DFQATT and CDR2 SNEGSKA (reference sequence). This chain's CDR3 is CSAPLGRGGSYNEQFF.

J is TRBJ1-6 and V is TRBV4-1; with no DNA, the TCRdb D assignment of TRBD1 cannot be verified. The germline V gene has CDR1 MGHRA and CDR2 YSYEKL. This CDR3 spans 18 amino acids. The CDR3: CASSQEGQGNAYNSPLHF.

J is TRBJ1-1 and V is TRBV5-1; the TRBD1 assignment by TCRdb is unverifiable without DNA. The V gene's germline CDR1 is SGHRS and CDR2 YFSETQ. The CDR3 is 17 residues long. CDR3 residues: CASSWGTGNREYDEAFF.

The gene calls are TRBV10-2 and TRBJ1-6; lacking DNA, the TRBD1 call made by TCRdb goes unchecked. The germline V gene encodes CDR1 WSHSY and CDR2 SAAADI. CDR3 length: 14 residues. CDR3 in amino acids: CASTPASRDSPLHF.

The J gene is TRBJ1-1, the V gene TRBV10-1. The germline gives CDR1 WNHNN, CDR2 SYGVQD (reference sequence). The CDR3 sequence is 12 residues long. The CDR3 loop reads CASSESSQEAFF.

The rearrangement uses TRBV12-3 or TRBV12-4 and TRBJ1-5; absent DNA, TCRdb's TRBD1 call cannot be checked. CDR3 length: 16 residues. The CDR3 sequence: CASSPRTGGQNQPQHF.

J is TRBJ2-2 and V is TRBV15; with no DNA, the TCRdb D assignment of TRBD2 cannot be verified. The germline V gene encodes CDR1 LNHNV and CDR2 YYDKDF (reference sequence). This CDR3 region has 16 residues. The CDR3: CATSRDRGVFTGELFF. Supplemented by reference TRBV15 and TRBJ2-2, the full variable domain reads DAMVIQNPRYQVTQFGKPVTLSCSQTLNHNVMYWYQQKSSQAPKLLFHYYDKDFNNEADTPDNFQSRRPNTSFCFLDIRSPGLGDTAMYLCATSRDRGVFTGELFFGEGSRLTVL.

The chain links TRBV5-4 to TRBJ2-7; as DNA is missing, the TRBD1 call by TCRdb cannot be tested. CDR1 is SGHNT, CDR2 YYREEE, per germline (reference sequence). This CDR3 contains 14 residues. The CDR3 spells CASSLYRGSYEQYF.

This chain uses TRBV9 with TRBJ2-3; TCRdb reports TRBD2, a call that lacks DNA to check it against. Per germline, CDR1 SGDLS and CDR2 YYNGEE. The CDR3 has 15 amino acids. The CDR3 reads CASSVRTSGTDTQYF.

The CDR3 protein is CASSLWSGGMSTDTQYF. V gene TRBV7-2 combines with J gene TRBJ2-3; TCRdb names TRBD1, which stays unverified in the absence of DNA. The germline V gene has CDR1 SGHTA and CDR2 FQGNSA. There are 17 residues in the CDR3. The entire variable domain, with the rest obtained from reference TRBV7-2 and TRBJ2-3, is as follows: GAGVSQSPSNKVTEKGKDVELRCDPISGHTALYWYRQSLGQGLEFLIYFQGNSAPDKSGLPSDRFSAERTGGSVSTLTIQRTQQEDSAVYLCASSLWSGGMSTDTQYFGPGTRLTVL.

CDR3 protein: CASSLEAGGPETQYF. J is TRBJ2-5 and V is TRBV5-1; TCRdb's assignment of TRBD2 cannot be checked, as there is no DNA. Germline V gene sequence: CDR1 SGHRS, CDR2 YFSETQ. The CDR3 is 15 residues long.

The chain has TRBV12-3 or TRBV12-4 and TRBJ2-1; with no DNA, the TCRdb D assignment of TRBD2 cannot be verified. The CDR3 totals 16 residues. Here the CDR3 reads CASSRNLAGSGNEQFF.

V gene TRBV20-1 combines with J gene TRBJ1-1; TCRdb calls TRBD1, which cannot be checked without DNA. The germline CDR1 and CDR2 sequences are DFQATT and SNEGSKA (reference sequence). The CDR3 consists of 14 residues. This CDR3 reads CSARVGQMNTEAFF.

V is TRBV7-9 and J is TRBJ2-5. Germline V gene sequence: CDR1 SEHNR, CDR2 FQNEAQ (reference sequence). This CDR3 contains 14 residues. CDR3: CASSLTTNQETQYF.

The chain employs TRBV7-6 and TRBJ2-7. Germline lookup yields CDR1 SGHVS and CDR2 FNYEAQ. The CDR3 spans 13 residues. CDR3 loop: CASSLGIGYEQYF. Complete variable domain (other parts from reference TRBV7-6 and TRBJ2-7): GAGVSQSPRYKVTKRGQDVALRCDPISGHVSLYWYRQALGQGPEFLTYFNYEAQQDKSGLPNDRFSAERPEGSISTLTIQRTEQRDSAMYRCASSLGIGYEQYFGPGTRLTVT.

This chain uses TRBV29-1 with TRBJ2-7; as DNA is missing, the TRBD1 call by TCRdb cannot be tested. CDR1 is SQVTM and CDR2 is ANQGSEA in the germline V gene. The CDR3 totals 14 residues. The CDR3 loop is CSVAGTGLSYEQYF.

V is TRBV7-8 and J is TRBJ2-3; TCRdb lists TRBD1, though no DNA is available to test this call. The CDR3 is 14 residues long. Germline V CDR1 and CDR2: SGHVS, FQNEAQ. The CDR3 loop reads CASSLVQVTDTQYF.

This chain links TRBV3-1 with TRBJ2-7. The length of the CDR3 is 11 residues. Germline V gene sequence: CDR1 LGHDT, CDR2 YNNKEL (reference sequence). The chain's CDR3 is CASSQNLEQYF.

The chain employs TRBV2 and TRBJ2-7. This CDR3 has 13 amino acids. Looked up from germline, CDR1 is SNHLY and CDR2 is FYNNEI. This CDR3 reads CASSEGQVYEQYF.

The chain combines TRBV7-3 with TRBJ2-3; TCRdb indicates TRBD1, and absent DNA this call remains unverified. This CDR3 is built from 17 residues. The V gene's germline CDR1 is SGHTA and CDR2 FQGTGA. The CDR3 sequence: CASSLIPQGGSTDTQYF.